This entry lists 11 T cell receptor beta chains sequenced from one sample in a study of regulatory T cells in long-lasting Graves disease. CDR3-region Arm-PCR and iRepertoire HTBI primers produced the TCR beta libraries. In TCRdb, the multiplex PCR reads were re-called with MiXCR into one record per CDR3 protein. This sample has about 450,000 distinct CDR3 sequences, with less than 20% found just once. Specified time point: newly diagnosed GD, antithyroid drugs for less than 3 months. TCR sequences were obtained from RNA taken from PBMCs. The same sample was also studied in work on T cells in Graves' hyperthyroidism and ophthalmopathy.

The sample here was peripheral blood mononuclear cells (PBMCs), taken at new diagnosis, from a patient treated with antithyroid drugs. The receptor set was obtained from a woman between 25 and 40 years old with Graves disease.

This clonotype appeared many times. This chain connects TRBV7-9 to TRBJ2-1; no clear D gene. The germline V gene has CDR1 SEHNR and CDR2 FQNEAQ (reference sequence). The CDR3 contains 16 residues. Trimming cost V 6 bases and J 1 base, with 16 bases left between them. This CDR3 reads CASSPYVGNSYNEQFF. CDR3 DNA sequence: TGTGCCAGCAGTCCCTACGTGGGAAATTCCTACAATGAGCAGTTCTTC.

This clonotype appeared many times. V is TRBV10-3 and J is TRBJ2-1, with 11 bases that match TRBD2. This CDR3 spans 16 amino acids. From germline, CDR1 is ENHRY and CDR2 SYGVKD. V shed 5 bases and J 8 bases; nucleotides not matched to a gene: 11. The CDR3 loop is CAISPTSGTFVDEQFF. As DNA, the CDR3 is TGTGCCATCAGTCCGACTAGCGGGACATTCGTGGATGAGCAGTTCTTC.

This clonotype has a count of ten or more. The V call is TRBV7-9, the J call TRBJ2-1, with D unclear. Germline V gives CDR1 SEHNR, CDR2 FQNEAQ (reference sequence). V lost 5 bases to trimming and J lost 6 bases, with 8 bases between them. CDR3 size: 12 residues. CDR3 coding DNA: TGTGCCAGCAGCCCTCTGGGCAATGAGCAGTTCTTC. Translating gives CASSPLGNEQFF.

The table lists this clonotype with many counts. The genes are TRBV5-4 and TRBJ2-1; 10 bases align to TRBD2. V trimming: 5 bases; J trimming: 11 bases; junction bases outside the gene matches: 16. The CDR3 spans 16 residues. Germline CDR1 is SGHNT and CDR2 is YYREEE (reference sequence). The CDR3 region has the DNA TGTGCCAGCAGGATGACAGGCGGGCTAGCGGGAGTGCAGCAGTTCTTC. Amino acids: CASRMTGGLAGVQQFF.

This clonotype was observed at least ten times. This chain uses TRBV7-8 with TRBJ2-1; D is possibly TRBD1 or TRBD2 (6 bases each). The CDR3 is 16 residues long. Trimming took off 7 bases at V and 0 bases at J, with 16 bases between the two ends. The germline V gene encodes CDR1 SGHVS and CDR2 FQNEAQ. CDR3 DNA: TGTGCCAGCACCCGCGAAGGGGGGAGCTCCTACAATGAGCAGTTCTTC. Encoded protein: CASTREGGSSYNEQFF. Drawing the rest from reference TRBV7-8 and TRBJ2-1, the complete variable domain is GAGVSQSPRYKVAKRGQDVALRCDPISGHVSLFWYQQALGQGPEFLTYFQNEAQLDKSGLPSDRFFAERPEGSVSTLKIQRTQQEDSAVYLCASTREGGSSYNEQFFGPGTRLTVL.

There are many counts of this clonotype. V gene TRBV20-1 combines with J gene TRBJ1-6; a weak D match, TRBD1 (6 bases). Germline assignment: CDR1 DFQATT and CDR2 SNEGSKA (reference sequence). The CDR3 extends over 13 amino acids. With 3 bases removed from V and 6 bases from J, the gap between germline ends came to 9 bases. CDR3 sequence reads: CSASGTTNSPLHF. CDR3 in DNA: TGCAGTGCTAGCGGGACAACTAATTCACCCCTCCACTTT.

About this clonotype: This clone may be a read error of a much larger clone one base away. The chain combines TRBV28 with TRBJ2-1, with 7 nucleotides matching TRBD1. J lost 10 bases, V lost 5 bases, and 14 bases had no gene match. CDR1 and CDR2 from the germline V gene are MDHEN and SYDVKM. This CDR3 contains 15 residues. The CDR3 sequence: CASSLIFTGVYEQFF. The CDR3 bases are TGTGCCAGCAGTCTCATATTTACAGGGGTTTACGAGCAGTTCTTC.

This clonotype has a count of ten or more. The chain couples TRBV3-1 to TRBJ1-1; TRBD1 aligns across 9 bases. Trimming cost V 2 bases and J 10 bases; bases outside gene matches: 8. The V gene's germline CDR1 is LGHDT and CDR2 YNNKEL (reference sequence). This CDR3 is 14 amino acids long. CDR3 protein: CASSQLDRGRGAFF. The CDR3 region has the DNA TGTGCCAGCAGCCAATTGGACAGGGGCCGAGGAGCTTTCTTT.

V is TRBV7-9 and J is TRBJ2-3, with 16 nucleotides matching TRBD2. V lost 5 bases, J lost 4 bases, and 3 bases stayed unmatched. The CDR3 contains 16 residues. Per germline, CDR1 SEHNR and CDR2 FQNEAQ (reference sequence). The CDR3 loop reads CASSHGTSGRADTQYF. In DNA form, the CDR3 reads TGTGCCAGCAGCCACGGGACTAGCGGGAGGGCAGATACGCAGTATTTT.

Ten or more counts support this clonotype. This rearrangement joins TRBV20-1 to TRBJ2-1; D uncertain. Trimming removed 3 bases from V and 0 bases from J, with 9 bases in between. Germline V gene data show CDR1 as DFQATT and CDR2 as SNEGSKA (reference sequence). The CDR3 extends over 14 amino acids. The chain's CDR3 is CSARPARSYNEQFF. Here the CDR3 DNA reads TGCAGTGCTAGGCCCGCTCGCTCCTACAATGAGCAGTTCTTC.

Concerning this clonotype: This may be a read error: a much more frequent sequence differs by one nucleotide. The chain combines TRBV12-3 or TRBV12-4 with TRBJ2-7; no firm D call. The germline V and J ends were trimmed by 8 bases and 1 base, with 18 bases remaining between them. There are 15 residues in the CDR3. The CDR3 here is CASGRRSGPSYEQYF. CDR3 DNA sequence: TGTGCCAGCGGTCGACGCTCCGGACCTTCCTACGAGCAGTACTTC.